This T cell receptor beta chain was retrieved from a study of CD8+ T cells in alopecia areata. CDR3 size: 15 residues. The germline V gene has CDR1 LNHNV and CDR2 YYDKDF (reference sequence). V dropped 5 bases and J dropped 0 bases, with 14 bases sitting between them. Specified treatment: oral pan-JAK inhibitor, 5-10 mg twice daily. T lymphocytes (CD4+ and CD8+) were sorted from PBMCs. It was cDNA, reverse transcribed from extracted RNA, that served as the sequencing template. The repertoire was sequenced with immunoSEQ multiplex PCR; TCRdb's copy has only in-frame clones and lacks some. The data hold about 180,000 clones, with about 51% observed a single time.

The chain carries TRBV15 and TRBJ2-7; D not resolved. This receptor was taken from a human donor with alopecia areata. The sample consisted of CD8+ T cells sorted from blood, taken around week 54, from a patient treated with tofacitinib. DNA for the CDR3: TGTGCCACCAGCGGCCGGGCCGAGGACTCCTACGAGCAGTACTTC. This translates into CATSGRAEDSYEQYF.